This T cell receptor beta chain stems from a study of blood T cells in healthy people across ages. Study as a whole: Template switching caught about one barcoded beta molecule for each two T cells.

Primed by a sample-barcoded 5' primer and a J-beta primer mix, a second PCR proceeded for roughly 7 to 12 cycles. TCRdb passed the 5' RACE reads through MiXCR, listing each CDR3 protein once. This table holds 270,000 or so distinct CDR3 sequences, less than 30% found once. With 1 base removed from V and 2 bases from J, the gap between germline ends came to 6 bases. CDR3 length: 14 residues. Germline CDR1 and CDR2: LGHDT and YNNKEL (reference sequence). Worth noting for this clonotype: Its antigen is unknown.

Regarding the study as a whole: Long-lived donors carried more naive CD4+ cells and greater diversity than aged donors. PBMC samples, being unsorted, prevented any conclusive comparison of naive and antigen-experienced cells.

The TCR was taken from a woman in her sixties or seventies in good health. The sample was blood. The chain combines TRBV3-1 with TRBJ2-4; D is unresolved. The CDR3 DNA is TGTGCCAGCAGCCAAGGAGAACCCAAAAACATTCAGTACTTC. It yields the protein CASSQGEPKNIQYF.